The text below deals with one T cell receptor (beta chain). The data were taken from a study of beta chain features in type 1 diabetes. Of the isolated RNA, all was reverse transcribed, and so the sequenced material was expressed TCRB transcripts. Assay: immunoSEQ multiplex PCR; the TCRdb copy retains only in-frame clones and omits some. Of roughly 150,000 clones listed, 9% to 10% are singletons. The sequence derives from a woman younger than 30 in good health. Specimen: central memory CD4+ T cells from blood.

The CDR3 bases are TGTGCCAGCGGGGCGGACAGGGGAACCCAGCATTTT. The encoded protein is CASGADRGTQHF. V is TRBV2 and J is TRBJ1-5, with 9 positions matching TRBD1. Germline V gene lookup returns CDR1 SNHLY and CDR2 FYNNEI. V lost 8 bases to trimming and J lost 11 bases; unmatched junction nucleotides: 7. The CDR3 covers 12 residues. The full variable domain, in which reference TRBV2 and TRBJ1-5 provide the parts outside the CDR3, is EPEVTQTPSHQVTQMGQEVILRCVPISNHLYFYWYRQILGQKVEFLVSFYNNEISEKSEIFDDQFSVERPDGSNFTLKIRSTKLEDSAMYFCASGADRGTQHFGDGTRLSIL.